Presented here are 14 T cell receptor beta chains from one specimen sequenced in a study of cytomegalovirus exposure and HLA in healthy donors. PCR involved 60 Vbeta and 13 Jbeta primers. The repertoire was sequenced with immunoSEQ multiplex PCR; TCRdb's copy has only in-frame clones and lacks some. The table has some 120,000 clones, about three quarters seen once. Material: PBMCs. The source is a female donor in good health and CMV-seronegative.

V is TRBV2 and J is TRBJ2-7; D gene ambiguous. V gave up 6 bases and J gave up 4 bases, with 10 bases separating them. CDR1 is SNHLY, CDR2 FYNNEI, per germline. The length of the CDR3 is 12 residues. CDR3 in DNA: TGTGCCAGCAGCTGGCAAGATTACGAGCAGTACTTC. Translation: CASSWQDYEQYF.

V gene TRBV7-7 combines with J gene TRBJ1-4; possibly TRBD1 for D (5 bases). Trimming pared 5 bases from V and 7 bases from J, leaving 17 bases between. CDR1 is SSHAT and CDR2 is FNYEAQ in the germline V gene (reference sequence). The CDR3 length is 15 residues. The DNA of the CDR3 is TGTGCCAGCAGCCCCGGGGGGGGAACGGCTGAAAAACTGTTTTTT. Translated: CASSPGGGTAEKLFF. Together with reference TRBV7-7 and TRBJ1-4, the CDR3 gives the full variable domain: GAGVSQSPRYKVTKRGQDVTLRCDPISSHATLYWYQQALGQGPEFLTYFNYEAQPDKSGLPSDRFSAERPEGSISTLTIQRTEQRDSAMYRCASSPGGGTAEKLFFGSGTQLSVL.

The CDR3 loop is CASSSNRVTTSSGNTIYF. CDR3 DNA: TGTGCCAGCAGTTCCAACAGGGTTACGACGAGCTCTGGAAACACCATATATTTT. V usage is TRBV28 and J usage is TRBJ1-3; perhaps TRBD1 as D (6 bases). This CDR3 contains 18 residues. Germline CDR1 reads MDHEN; CDR2 reads SYDVKM. The V end lost 4 bases, the J end lost 0 bases, and 19 bases lay between the germline ends.

The CDR3 coding sequence is TGCGCCAGCAGCTTCCCAGCGGGCGGGGTTAACACAGATACGCAGTATTTT. Protein: CASSFPAGGVNTDTQYF. V usage is TRBV5-1 and J usage is TRBJ2-3; TRBD2 is a possible D gene (6 bases). V was trimmed by 2 bases and J by 2 bases, leaving 18 bases between them. CDR1 is SGHRS and CDR2 is YFSETQ in the germline V gene. The length of the CDR3 is 17 residues.

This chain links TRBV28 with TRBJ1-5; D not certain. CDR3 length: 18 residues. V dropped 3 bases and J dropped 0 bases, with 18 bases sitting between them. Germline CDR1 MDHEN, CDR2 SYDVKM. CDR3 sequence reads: CASSFGWSGTNSNQPQHF. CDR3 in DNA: TGTGCCAGCAGTTTTGGGTGGTCAGGAACCAATAGCAATCAGCCCCAGCATTTT.

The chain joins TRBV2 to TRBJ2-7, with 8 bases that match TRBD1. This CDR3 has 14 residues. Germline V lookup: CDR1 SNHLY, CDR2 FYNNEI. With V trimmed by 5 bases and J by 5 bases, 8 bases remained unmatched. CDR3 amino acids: CASSPGTGTDEQYF. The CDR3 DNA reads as TGTGCCAGCAGTCCCGGGACAGGTACGGACGAGCAGTACTTC.

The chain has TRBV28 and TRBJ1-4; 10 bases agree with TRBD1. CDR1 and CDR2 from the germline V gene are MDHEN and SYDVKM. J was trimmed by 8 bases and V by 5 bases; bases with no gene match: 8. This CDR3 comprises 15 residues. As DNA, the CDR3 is TGTGCCAGCAGTACCAGGACAGGGGGGCGGGAAAAACTGTTTTTT. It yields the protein CASSTRTGGREKLFF. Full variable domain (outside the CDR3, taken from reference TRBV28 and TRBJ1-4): DVKVTQSSRYLVKRTGEKVFLECVQDMDHENMFWYRQDPGLGLRLIYFSYDVKMKEKGDIPEGYSVSREKKERFSLILESASTNQTSMYLCASSTRTGGREKLFFGSGTQLSVL.

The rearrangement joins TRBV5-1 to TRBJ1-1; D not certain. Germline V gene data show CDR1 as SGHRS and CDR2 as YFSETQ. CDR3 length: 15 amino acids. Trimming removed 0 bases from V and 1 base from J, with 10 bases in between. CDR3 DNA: TGCGCCAGCAGCTTGGGCGGACGGGAGAACACTGAAGCTTTCTTT. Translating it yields CASSLGGRENTEAFF.

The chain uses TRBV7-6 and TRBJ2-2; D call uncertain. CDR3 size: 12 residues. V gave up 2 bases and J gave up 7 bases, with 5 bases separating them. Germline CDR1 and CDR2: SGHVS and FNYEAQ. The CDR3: CASSLRDGELFF. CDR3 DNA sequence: TGTGCCAGCAGCTTACGCGACGGGGAGCTGTTTTTT.

CDR3 DNA: TGTGCCAGCAGCCCACAGGGGGGGAACACTGAAGCTTTCTTT. It translates to CASSPQGGNTEAFF. The chain is built from TRBV14 and TRBJ1-1; 8 nucleotides align to TRBD1. This CDR3 contains 14 residues. The V and J ends lost 4 bases and 1 base, in that order; junction bases with no gene match: 2. Germline CDR1 reads SGHDN; CDR2 reads FVKESK.

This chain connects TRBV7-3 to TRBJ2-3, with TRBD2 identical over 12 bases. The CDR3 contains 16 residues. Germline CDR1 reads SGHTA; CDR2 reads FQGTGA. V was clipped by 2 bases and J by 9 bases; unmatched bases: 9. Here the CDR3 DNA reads TGTGCCAGCAGCTTAGGGTATCGGACTAGCGGGACCACGCAGTATTTT. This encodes CASSLGYRTSGTTQYF.

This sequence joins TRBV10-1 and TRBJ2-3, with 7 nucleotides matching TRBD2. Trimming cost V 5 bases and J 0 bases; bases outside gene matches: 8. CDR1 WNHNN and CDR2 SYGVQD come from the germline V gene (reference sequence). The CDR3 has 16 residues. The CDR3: CASSRGEGSSTDTQYF. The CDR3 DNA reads TGCGCCAGCAGTCGCGGGGAGGGCTCTAGCACAGATACGCAGTATTTT.

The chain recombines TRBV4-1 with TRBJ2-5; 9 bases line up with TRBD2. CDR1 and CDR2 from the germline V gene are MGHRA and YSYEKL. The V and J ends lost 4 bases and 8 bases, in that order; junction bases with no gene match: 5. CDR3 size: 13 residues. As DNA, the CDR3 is TGCGCCAGCAGCCTTGGACTAGCGAGTACCCAGTACTTC. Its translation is CASSLGLASTQYF.

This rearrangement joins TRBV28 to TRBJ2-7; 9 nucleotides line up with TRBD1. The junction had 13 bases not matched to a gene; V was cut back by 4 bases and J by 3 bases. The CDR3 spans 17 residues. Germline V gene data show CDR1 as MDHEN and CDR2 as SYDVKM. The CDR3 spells CASSSLPGRTGDYEQYF. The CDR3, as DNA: TGTGCCAGCAGTTCTCTACCCGGAAGGACAGGGGACTACGAGCAGTACTTC.